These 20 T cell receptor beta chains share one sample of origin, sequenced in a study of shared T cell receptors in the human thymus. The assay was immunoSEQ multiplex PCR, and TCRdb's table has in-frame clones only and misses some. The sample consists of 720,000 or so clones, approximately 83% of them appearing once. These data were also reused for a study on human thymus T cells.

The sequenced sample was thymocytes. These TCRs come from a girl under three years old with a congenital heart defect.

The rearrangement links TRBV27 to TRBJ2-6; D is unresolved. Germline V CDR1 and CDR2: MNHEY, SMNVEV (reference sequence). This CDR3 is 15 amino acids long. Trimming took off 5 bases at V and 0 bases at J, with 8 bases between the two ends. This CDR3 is CASSPLGSGANVLTF. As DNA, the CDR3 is TGTGCCAGCAGTCCCCTCGGCTCTGGGGCCAACGTCCTGACTTTC.

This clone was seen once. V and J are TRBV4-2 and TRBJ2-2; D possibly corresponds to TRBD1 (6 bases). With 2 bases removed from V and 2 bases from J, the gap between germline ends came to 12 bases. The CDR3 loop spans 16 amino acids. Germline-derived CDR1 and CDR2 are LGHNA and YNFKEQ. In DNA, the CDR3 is TGTGCCAGCAGCCAAACCAGGGGTCGAAACACCGGGGAGCTGTTTTTT. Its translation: CASSQTRGRNTGELFF.

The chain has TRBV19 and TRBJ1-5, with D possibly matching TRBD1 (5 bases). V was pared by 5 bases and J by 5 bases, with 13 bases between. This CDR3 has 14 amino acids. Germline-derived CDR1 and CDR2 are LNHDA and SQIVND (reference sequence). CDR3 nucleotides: TGTGCCAGTAGTGTCGACAGAAATTATCAGCCCCAGCATTTT. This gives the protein CASSVDRNYQPQHF.

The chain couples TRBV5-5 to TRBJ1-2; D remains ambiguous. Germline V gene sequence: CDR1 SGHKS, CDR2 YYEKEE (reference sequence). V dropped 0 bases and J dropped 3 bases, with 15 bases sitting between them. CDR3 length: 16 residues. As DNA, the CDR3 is TGTGCCAGCAGCTTGGGTAGTCTTCGCTATGACTATGGCTACACCTTC. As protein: CASSLGSLRYDYGYTF.

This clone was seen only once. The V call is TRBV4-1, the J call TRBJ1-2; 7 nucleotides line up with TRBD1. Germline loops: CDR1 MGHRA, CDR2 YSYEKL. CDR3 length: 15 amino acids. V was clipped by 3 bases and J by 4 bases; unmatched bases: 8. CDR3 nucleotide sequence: TGCGCCAGCAGCCAGTACCCCGGGACAGCCTATGGCTACACCTTC. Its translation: CASSQYPGTAYGYTF.

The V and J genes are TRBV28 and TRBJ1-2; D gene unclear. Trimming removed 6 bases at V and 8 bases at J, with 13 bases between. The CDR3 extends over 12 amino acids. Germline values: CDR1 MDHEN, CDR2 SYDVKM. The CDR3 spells CASSPTSLGYTF. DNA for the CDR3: TGTGCCAGCAGCCCTACTTCGTTAGGCTACACCTTC.

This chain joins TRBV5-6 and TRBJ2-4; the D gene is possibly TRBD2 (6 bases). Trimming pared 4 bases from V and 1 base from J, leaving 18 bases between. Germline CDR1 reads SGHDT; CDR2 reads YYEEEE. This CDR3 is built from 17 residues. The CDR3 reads CASSPWGVPFAKNIQYF. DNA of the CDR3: TGTGCCAGCAGCCCATGGGGGGTTCCGTTTGCCAAAAACATTCAGTACTTC.

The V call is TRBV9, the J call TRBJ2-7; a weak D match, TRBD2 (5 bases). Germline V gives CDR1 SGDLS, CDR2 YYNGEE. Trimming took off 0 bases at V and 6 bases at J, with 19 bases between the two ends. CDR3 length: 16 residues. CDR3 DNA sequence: TGTGCCAGCAGCGTAGGAGAAGGGATAACGGCGGGCGAGCAGTACTTC. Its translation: CASSVGEGITAGEQYF.

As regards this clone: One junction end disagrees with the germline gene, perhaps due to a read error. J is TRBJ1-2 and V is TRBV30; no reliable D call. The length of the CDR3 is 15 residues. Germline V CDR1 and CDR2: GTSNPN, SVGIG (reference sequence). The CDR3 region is CAWSVRSADHYGYIF. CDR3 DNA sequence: TGTGCCTGGAGTGTACGTTCGGCAGATCACTATGGCTACATCTTC.

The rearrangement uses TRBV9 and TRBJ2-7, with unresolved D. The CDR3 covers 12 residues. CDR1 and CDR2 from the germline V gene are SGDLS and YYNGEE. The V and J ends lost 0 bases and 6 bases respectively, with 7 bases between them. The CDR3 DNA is TGTGCCAGCAGCGTAGGTATCTCCGAGCAGTACTTC. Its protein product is CASSVGISEQYF. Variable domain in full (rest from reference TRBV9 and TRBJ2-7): DSGVTQTPKHLITATGQRVTLRCSPRSGDLSVYWYQQSLDQGLQFLIQYYNGEERAKGNILERFSAQQFPDLHSELNLSSLELGDSALYFCASSVGISEQYFGPGTRLTVT.

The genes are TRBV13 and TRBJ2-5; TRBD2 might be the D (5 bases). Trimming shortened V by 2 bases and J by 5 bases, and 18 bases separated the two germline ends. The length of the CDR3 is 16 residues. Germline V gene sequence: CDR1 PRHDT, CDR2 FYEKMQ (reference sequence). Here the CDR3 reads CASSLRPLRGWETQYF. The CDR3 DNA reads TGTGCCAGCAGCTTAAGACCCCTTCGGGGTTGGGAGACCCAGTACTTC.

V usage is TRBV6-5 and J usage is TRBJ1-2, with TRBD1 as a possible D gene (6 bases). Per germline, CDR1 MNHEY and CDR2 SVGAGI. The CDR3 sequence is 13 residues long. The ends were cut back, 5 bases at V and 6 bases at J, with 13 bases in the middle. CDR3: CASSEANRDGYTF. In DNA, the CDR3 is TGTGCCAGCAGTGAAGCCAACAGGGATGGCTACACCTTC.

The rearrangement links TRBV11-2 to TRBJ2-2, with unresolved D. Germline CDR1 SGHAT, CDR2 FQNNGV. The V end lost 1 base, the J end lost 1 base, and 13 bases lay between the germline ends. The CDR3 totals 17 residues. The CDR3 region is CASSLVWRRMNTGELFF. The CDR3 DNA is TGTGCCAGCAGCTTAGTGTGGAGACGGATGAACACCGGGGAGCTGTTTTTT. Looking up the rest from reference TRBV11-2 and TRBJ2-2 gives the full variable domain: EAGVAQSPRYKIIEKRQSVAFWCNPISGHATLYWYQQILGQGPKLLIQFQNNGVVDDSQLPKDRFSAERLKGVDSTLKIQPAKLEDSAVYLCASSLVWRRMNTGELFFGEGSRLTVL.

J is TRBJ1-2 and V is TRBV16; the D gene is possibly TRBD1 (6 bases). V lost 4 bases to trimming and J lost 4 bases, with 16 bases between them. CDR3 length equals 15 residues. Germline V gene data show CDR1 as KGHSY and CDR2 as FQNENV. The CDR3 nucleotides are TGTGCCAGCAGCCCACAGGGTTCGCCCAGCTATGGCTACACCTTC. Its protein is CASSPQGSPSYGYTF.

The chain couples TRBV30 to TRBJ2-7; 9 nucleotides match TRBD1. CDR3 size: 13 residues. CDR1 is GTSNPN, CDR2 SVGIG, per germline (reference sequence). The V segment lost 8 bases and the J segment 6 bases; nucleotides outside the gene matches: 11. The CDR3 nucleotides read TGTGCCGGGGGGGGGACAGGGACGGCCGAGCAGTACTTC. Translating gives CAGGGTGTAEQYF.

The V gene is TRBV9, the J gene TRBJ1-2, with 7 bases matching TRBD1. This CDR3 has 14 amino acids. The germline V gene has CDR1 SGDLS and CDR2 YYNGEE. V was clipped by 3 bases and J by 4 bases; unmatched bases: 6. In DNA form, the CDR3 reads TGTGCCAGCAGCGAACAACAGGGGATCTATGGCTACACCTTC. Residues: CASSEQQGIYGYTF.

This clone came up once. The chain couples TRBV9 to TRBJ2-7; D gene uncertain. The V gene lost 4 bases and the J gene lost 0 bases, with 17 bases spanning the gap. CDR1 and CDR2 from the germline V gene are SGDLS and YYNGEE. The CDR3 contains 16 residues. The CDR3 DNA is TGTGCCAGCAGCATAGGCCCCATTGTGAGCTCCTACGAGCAGTACTTC. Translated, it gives CASSIGPIVSSYEQYF.

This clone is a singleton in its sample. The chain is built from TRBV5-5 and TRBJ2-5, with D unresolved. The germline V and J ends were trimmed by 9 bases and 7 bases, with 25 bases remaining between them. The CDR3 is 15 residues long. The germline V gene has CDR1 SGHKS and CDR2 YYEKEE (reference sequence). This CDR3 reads CATAKYLGIHWTQYF. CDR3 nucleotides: TGTGCCACAGCGAAATACTTAGGAATCCATTGGACCCAGTACTTC.

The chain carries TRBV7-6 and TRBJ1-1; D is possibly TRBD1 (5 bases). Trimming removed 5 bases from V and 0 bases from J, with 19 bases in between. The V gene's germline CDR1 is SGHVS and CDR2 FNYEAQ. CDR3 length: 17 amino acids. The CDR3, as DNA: TGTGCCAGCAGCCTGAACAGGAGCGACCCGATGAACACTGAAGCTTTCTTT. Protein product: CASSLNRSDPMNTEAFF.

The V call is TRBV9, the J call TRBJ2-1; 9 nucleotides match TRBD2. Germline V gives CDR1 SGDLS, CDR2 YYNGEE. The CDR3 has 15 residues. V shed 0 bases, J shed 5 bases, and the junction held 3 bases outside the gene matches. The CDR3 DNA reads TGTGCCAGCAGCGTAGGGGCGGGGGGGGACAATGAGCAGTTCTTC. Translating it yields CASSVGAGGDNEQFF.